The 18 T cell receptor beta chains listed next were all sequenced from one sample in a study of Ad26.COV2.S vaccination and SARS-CoV-2 variants. Some clones are missing from TCRdb's copy, which holds only in-frame ones; the method was immunoSEQ multiplex PCR. The sample has around 400,000 clones, approximately 83% seen once. This sample's treatment: over 15 received Ad26.COV2.S at low or high dose, single or two shots; about 5 received placebo; per-sample allocation not given. Sample collection was performed on day 63 after the first vaccine or placebo injection. Sequences were derived from peripheral blood, sampled in a trial of Ad26.COV2.S vaccine versus placebo. The origin of the receptors is a person between 18 and 60 years old who received the Ad26.COV2.S COVID-19 vaccine or a placebo.

The rearrangement links TRBV6-1 to TRBJ2-7; either TRBD1 or TRBD2 may supply D (6 bases each). V lost 0 bases, J lost 2 bases, and 20 bases lay in between. Germline-derived CDR1 and CDR2 are MNHNS and SASEGT. This CDR3 contains 18 residues. CDR3: CASSEARGRSPKPYEQYF. The CDR3 DNA sequence: TGTGCCAGCAGTGAAGCGAGGGGGAGGTCGCCGAAACCCTACGAGCAGTACTTC.

This chain connects TRBV3-1 (or the pseudogene TRBV3-2) to TRBJ2-1, with D perhaps matching TRBD2 (6 bases). Trimming removed 4 bases from V and 5 bases from J, with 18 bases in between. Per the germline V gene, CDR1 is LGHDT and CDR2 is YNNKEL (reference sequence). The CDR3 has 16 amino acids. Written as DNA, the CDR3 is TGTGCCAGCAGCCCCGCTCATGGAGGGCTACACAATGAGCAGTTCTTC. Translated: CASSPAHGGLHNEQFF.

This rearrangement joins TRBV9 to TRBJ1-3; TRBD1 is a possible D gene (5 bases). The ends were cut back, 3 bases at V and 2 bases at J, with 30 bases in the middle. This CDR3 is built from 21 residues. Looked up from germline, CDR1 is SGDLS and CDR2 is YYNGEE. In nucleotides, the CDR3 is TGTGCCAGCAGCGACTCCTTCCTTGGGACCGTCCCGTTGAGTACTGGAAACACCATATATTTT. Its protein product is CASSDSFLGTVPLSTGNTIYF.

V and J are TRBV12-3 or TRBV12-4 and TRBJ1-4; a weak D match, TRBD1 (6 bases). This CDR3 spans 13 amino acids. With 6 bases removed from V and 7 bases from J, the gap between germline ends came to 12 bases. The CDR3 here is CASSGGRGEKLFF. The CDR3 bases are TGTGCCAGCAGCGGGGGCCGGGGTGAAAAACTGTTTTTT.

The chain carries TRBV3-1 (or the pseudogene TRBV3-2) and TRBJ2-1; 10 bases are a match to TRBD2. CDR1 and CDR2 (germline): LGHDT, YNNKEL (reference sequence). The CDR3 loop spans 15 amino acids. V lost 0 bases to trimming and J lost 14 bases; unmatched junction nucleotides: 10. Written as DNA, the CDR3 is TGTGCCAGCAGCCAAGACCGGACTAGCGGCCAGGGGGAGTTCTTC. It codes for CASSQDRTSGQGEFF.

About this clone: Other nucleotide sequences in the sample specify the same CDR3. J is TRBJ2-2 and V is TRBV5-1, with D tentatively TRBD1 (5 bases). Germline CDR1 reads SGHRS; CDR2 reads YFSETQ. Trimming pared 1 base from V and 5 bases from J, leaving 9 bases between. The CDR3 covers 14 residues. In DNA, the CDR3 is TGCGCCAGCAGCTTGACAGGTGCGACCGGGGAGCTGTTTTTT. Translation gives CASSLTGATGELFF.

J is TRBJ1-6 and V is TRBV10-3; no definite D call. This CDR3 contains 16 residues. V lost 2 bases and J lost 2, with 10 bases in between. Germline assignment: CDR1 ENHRY and CDR2 SYGVKD. The chain's CDR3 is CAISEEEVTYNSPLHF. Here the CDR3 DNA reads TGTGCCATCAGTGAGGAAGAGGTCACCTATAATTCACCCCTCCACTTT.

J is TRBJ1-6 and V is TRBV3-1 (or the pseudogene TRBV3-2), with D tentatively TRBD1 (5 bases). Germline V CDR1 and CDR2: LGHDT, YNNKEL (reference sequence). Between the trimmed V and J ends, which lost 1 base and 9 bases, there was a span of 16 bases. This CDR3 has 16 amino acids. CDR3 in amino acids: CASSQARGPGRSPLHF. The CDR3 DNA is TGTGCCAGCAGCCAAGCACGGGGCCCGGGTCGTTCACCCCTCCACTTT.

The V call is TRBV2, the J call TRBJ1-6; D is undetermined. Germline lookup yields CDR1 SNHLY and CDR2 FYNNEI. This CDR3 comprises 15 residues. Trimming cost V 4 bases and J 0 bases, with 7 bases left between them. As DNA, the CDR3 is TGTGCCAGCAGTGTTACGAGCTCCTATAATTCACCCCTCCACTTT. This sequence encodes CASSVTSSYNSPLHF.

CDR3 loop: CASSLHRQQETQYF. The CDR3 region has the DNA TGTGCCAGCAGCTTACATCGACAGCAAGAGACCCAGTACTTC. The chain couples TRBV11-2 to TRBJ2-5; possibly TRBD1 for D (5 bases). This CDR3 region has 14 residues. V lost 2 bases and J 2 bases, leaving 9 bases between the germline ends. Germline CDR1 is SGHAT and CDR2 is FQNNGV.

The chain is built from TRBV5-1 and TRBJ2-4, with no clear D. This CDR3 region has 15 residues. The germline V gene has CDR1 SGHRS and CDR2 YFSETQ. With 0 bases removed from V and 6 bases from J, the gap between germline ends came to 13 bases. The DNA of the CDR3 is TGCGCCAGCAGCTTGGGGGATCAGAGAGGAAACATTCAGTACTTC. Its translation is CASSLGDQRGNIQYF.

The CDR3 sequence: CASSFRGPTDTQYF. CDR3 in DNA: TGTGCCAGCAGTTTCCGCGGTCCCACAGATACGCAGTATTTT. The chain links TRBV6-6 to TRBJ2-3; no firm D call. The ends were cut back, 4 bases at V and 2 bases at J, with 10 bases in the middle. This CDR3 is 14 amino acids long. CDR1 and CDR2 (germline): MNHNY, SVGAGI (reference sequence).

The rearrangement uses TRBV29-1 and TRBJ1-2; 7 bases fit TRBD1. Germline-derived CDR1 and CDR2 are SQVTM and ANQGSEA. The CDR3 runs to 12 residues. V was clipped by 8 bases and J by 6 bases; unmatched bases: 9. The CDR3 region is CSTNSGGDGYTF. The CDR3 nucleotides read TGCAGCACTAACTCAGGGGGGGATGGCTACACCTTC.

The genes are TRBV3-1 (or the pseudogene TRBV3-2) and TRBJ2-5; D possibly matches TRBD1 or TRBD2 (5 bases each). V was shortened by 4 bases and J by 5 bases, with 17 bases between the two germline ends. Germline V CDR1 and CDR2: LGHDT, YNNKEL (reference sequence). The CDR3 runs 15 residues. Here the CDR3 DNA reads TGTGCCAGCAGCCCCCGCGGAACGGGACGGGAGACCCAGTACTTC. Encoded protein: CASSPRGTGRETQYF.

The V gene is TRBV7-9, the J gene TRBJ2-1; TRBD2 might be the D (6 bases). Trimming took off 8 bases at V and 4 bases at J, with 15 bases between the two ends. The germline V gene has CDR1 SEHNR and CDR2 FQNEAQ (reference sequence). CDR3 length: 14 amino acids. CDR3 bases: TGTGCCAGCCGCTATCAAGGAGGGTACAATGAGCAGTTCTTC. Its protein product is CASRYQGGYNEQFF.

The chain couples TRBV15 to TRBJ1-6; 9 nucleotides agree with TRBD1. The CDR3 length is 14 residues. Looked up from germline, CDR1 is LNHNV and CDR2 is YYDKDF (reference sequence). The trim removed 6 bases at V and 7 bases at J, leaving 4 bases unmatched. CDR3 DNA: TGTGCCACCAGTTCGGGACAGGGCAATTCACCCCTCCACTTT. It specifies CATSSGQGNSPLHF.

About this clone: Other DNA variants within this sample encode the same CDR3. The chain joins TRBV2 to TRBJ1-2, with a possible D match to TRBD1 (5 bases). Trimming pared 6 bases from V and 5 bases from J, leaving 7 bases between. This CDR3 region has 11 residues. Germline-derived CDR1 and CDR2 are SNHLY and FYNNEI. The CDR3 region is CASRTVYGYTF. Written as DNA, the CDR3 is TGTGCCAGCAGGACAGTTTATGGCTACACCTTC. Supplemented by reference TRBV2 and TRBJ1-2, the full variable domain reads EPEVTQTPSHQVTQMGQEVILRCVPISNHLYFYWYRQILGQKVEFLVSFYNNEISEKSEIFDDQFSVERPDGSNFTLKIRSTKLEDSAMYFCASRTVYGYTFGSGTRLTVV.

The genes are TRBV6-5 and TRBJ1-1, with D tentatively TRBD1 (5 bases). The CDR3 runs to 14 residues. The V gene's germline CDR1 is MNHEY and CDR2 SVGAGI. Deletions cut 7 bases from V and 8 bases from J, with 20 bases between. The CDR3 spells CASTRAGAPGEAFF. Here the CDR3 DNA reads TGTGCCAGCACCCGAGCCGGGGCCCCGGGGGAAGCTTTCTTT.